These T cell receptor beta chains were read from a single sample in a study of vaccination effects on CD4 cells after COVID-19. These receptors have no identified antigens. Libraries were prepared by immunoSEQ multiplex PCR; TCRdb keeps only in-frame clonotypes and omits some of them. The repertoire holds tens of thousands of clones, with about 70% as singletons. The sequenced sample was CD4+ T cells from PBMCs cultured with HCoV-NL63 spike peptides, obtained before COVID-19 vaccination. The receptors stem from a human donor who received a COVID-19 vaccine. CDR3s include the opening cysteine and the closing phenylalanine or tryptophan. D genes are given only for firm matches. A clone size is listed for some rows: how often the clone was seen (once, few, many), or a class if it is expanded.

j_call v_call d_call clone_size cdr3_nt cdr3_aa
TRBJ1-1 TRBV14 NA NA TGTGCCAGCAGCCAAAGTCTGAACACTGAAGCTTTCTTT CASSQSLNTEAFF
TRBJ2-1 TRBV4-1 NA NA TGCGCCAGCAGCCCTCTACCGGCCTACAATGAGCAGTTCTTC CASSPLPAYNEQFF
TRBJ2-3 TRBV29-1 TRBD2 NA TGCAGCGTTGAAAGGACTAGTAGCACAGATACGCAGTATTTT CSVERTSSTDTQYF
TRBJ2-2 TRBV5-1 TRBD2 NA TGCGCCAGCAGCTTACAAGCGGGGCGGGCCACCGGGGAGCTGTTTTTT CASSLQAGRATGELFF
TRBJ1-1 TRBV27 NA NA TGTGCCAGCAGTTTATACCCTGCCCTCGAGTTTAACACTGAAGCTTTCTTT CASSLYPALEFNTEAFF
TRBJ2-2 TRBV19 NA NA TGTGCCAGTAGCCCCCCCAGGCAGTCGTTAATCGGGGAGCTGTTTTTT CASSPPRQSLIGELFF
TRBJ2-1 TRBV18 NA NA TGTGCCAGCCTCCCGGGAGGGGGCGTAGGCTCCTACAATGAGCAGTTCTTC CASLPGGGVGSYNEQFF
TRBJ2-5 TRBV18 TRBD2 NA TGTGCCAGCTCCCTCATGGGAGCGGGGCAAGAGACCCAGTACTTC CASSLMGAGQETQYF
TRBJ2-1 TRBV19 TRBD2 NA TGTGCCAGTAGTACTCAAGCGGGGGGCACCTACAATGAGCAGTTCTTC CASSTQAGGTYNEQFF
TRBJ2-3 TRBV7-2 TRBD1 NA TGTGCCAGCAGCTTAGCGGGGACAGGGTCCCGGGCAGATACGCAGTATTTT CASSLAGTGSRADTQYF
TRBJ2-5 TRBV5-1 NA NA TGCGCCAGCAGCTTGGCTCCAGCTCAAGAGACCCAGTACTTC CASSLAPAQETQYF
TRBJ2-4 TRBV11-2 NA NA TGTGCCAGCAGCTTAACGGGGGCCAAAAACATTCAGTACTTC CASSLTGAKNIQYF
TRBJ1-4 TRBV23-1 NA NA TGCGCCAGCAGTCACAGACAGTATAATGAAAAACTGTTTTTT CASSHRQYNEKLFF
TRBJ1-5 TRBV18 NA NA TGTGCCAGCTCACCATCGGCAGTCGGGCAGCCCCAGCATTTT CASSPSAVGQPQHF
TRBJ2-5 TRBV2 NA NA TGTGCCAGCAGTAACCTAGGGGGGGCTAAAGAGACCCAGTACTTC CASSNLGGAKETQYF
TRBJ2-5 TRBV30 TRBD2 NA TGTGCCTGGAGTCGGTCGGGGGGGCTGTTGGAGACCCAGTACTTC CAWSRSGGLLETQYF
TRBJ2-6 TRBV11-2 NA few TGTGCCAGCAGCTTCCTGACAGGAAGCTCTGGGGCCAACGTCCTGACTTTC CASSFLTGSSGANVLTF
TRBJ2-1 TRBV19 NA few TGTGCCAGTAGTGTCACAGGGAGGCAACCCAATGAGCAGTTCTTC CASSVTGRQPNEQFF
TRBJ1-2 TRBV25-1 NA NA TGTGCCAGCAGTTCTGGGTATGGCTACACCTTC CASSSGYGYTF
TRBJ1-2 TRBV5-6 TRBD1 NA TGTGCCAGCAGTGGACGGACTACAGGGGGCGCTGAGAGAGGCTACACCTTC CASSGRTTGGAERGYTF
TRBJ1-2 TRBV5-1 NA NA TGCGCCAGCAGCTTGGGGCTGGGTTCCTATGGCTACACCTTC CASSLGLGSYGYTF
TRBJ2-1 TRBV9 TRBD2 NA TGTGCCAGCAGCGTAGGTATCACTAGCGGGGGGATATACAATGAGCAGTTCTTC CASSVGITSGGIYNEQFF
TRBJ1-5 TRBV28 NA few TGTGCCAGCAGTCTCGGGGGGCCGAGGCAGCCCCAGCATTTT CASSLGGPRQPQHF
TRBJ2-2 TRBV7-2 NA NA TGTGCCAGCAGCCGCCTTCGGGGAACAGGCGGGGAGCTGTTTTTT CASSRLRGTGGELFF
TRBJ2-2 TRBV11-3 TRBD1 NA TGTGCCAGCAGCCGGACAGGGTCGAACACCGGGGAGCTGTTTTTT CASSRTGSNTGELFF
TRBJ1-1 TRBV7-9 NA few TGTGCCAGCAGCCCGCCCGGGACGGCGAACACTGAAGCTTTCTTT CASSPPGTANTEAFF
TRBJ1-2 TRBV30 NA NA TGTGCCTGGAGTGTACAAAGCAGAAGCTATGGCTACACCTTC CAWSVQSRSYGYTF
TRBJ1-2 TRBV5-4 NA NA TGTGCCAGCAGCTTGGCGGGGGTCGATGGCTACACCTTC CASSLAGVDGYTF
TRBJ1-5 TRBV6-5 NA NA TGTGCCAGCAGCCGGTCCGGGTACATCAATCAGCCCCAGCATTTT CASSRSGYINQPQHF
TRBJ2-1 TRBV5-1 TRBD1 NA TGCGCCAGCAGCTTATCCCCATCGGGACAGTCCTACAATGAGCAGTTCTTC CASSLSPSGQSYNEQFF
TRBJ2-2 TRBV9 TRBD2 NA TGTGCCAGCAGCGTAGCGGCTAGCGGGGGGCTCACCAACACCGGGGAGCTGTTTTTT CASSVAASGGLTNTGELFF
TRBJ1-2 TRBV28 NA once TGTGCCAGCAGTTTATACGGGATTTATGGCTACACCTTC CASSLYGIYGYTF
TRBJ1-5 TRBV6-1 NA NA TGTGCCAGCAGTGAAGACGGGGGGGGTCAGCCCCAGCATTTT CASSEDGGGQPQHF
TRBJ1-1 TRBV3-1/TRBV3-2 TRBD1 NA TGTGCCAGCAGCCAGATGACAGGGGTTATGAACACTGAAGCTTTCTTT CASSQMTGVMNTEAFF
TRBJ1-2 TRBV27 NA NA TGTGCCAGCAGTTTATCAGGGACGGTAAACTATGGCTACACCTTC CASSLSGTVNYGYTF
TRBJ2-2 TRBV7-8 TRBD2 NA TGTGCCAGCAGCGCAGATGGGCTAGCGGGGGACACCGGGGAGCTGTTTTTT CASSADGLAGDTGELFF
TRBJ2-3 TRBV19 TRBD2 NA TGTGCCAGTAGTTCCCGGAGCGGGGTACGGAGGATTACAGATACGCAGTATTTT CASSSRSGVRRITDTQYF
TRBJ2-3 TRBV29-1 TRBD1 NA TGCAGCGTAACAGGGGGCTCTAGCACAGATACGCAGTATTTT CSVTGGSSTDTQYF
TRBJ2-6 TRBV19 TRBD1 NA TGTGCCAGTAGTTCTAGGGGACAGTCTCCTTCTGGGGCCAACGTCCTGACTTTC CASSSRGQSPSGANVLTF
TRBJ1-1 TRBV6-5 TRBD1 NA TGTGCCAGCAGGCGACAGGGGGGGGTCGACACTGAAGCTTTCTTT CASRRQGGVDTEAFF
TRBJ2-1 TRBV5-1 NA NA TGCGCCAGCAGCTTGCCCACCGGGACACTCGACAATGAGCAGTTCTTC CASSLPTGTLDNEQFF
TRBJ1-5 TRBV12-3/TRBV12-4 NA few TGTGCCAGCAGTTTAAATCAGCCCCAGCATTTT CASSLNQPQHF
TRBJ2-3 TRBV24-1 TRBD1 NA TGTGCCACCAGTGATTACAGGGGCCCTAGCACAGATACGCAGTATTTT CATSDYRGPSTDTQYF
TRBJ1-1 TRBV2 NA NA TGTGCCAGCAGTGACAGTCGTGTCACTGAAGCTTTCTTT CASSDSRVTEAFF
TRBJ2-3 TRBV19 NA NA TGTGCCAGTAGTTTCCGGCGGCGCACAGATACGCAGTATTTT CASSFRRRTDTQYF
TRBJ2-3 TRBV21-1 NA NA TGTGCCAGCGGAAACAGGGGGCGGACAGATACGCAGTATTTT CASGNRGRTDTQYF
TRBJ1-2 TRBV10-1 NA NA TGCGCCAGCAGGACGGACGGTGACTATGGCTACACCTTC CASRTDGDYGYTF
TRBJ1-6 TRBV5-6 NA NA TGTGCCAGCAGCTCCCGACAGGAAAACTACTATAATTCACCCCTCCACTTT CASSSRQENYYNSPLHF
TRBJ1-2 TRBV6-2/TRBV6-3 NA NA TGTGCCAGCAGTTTCAGGACTAACTATGGCTACACCTTC CASSFRTNYGYTF
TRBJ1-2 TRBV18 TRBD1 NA TGTGCCAGCTCACTCGGGACAGGGTCGAACTATGGCTACACCTTC CASSLGTGSNYGYTF
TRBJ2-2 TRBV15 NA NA TGTGCCACCAGCAGAGGGGGGGCCAACACCGGGGAGCTGTTTTTT CATSRGGANTGELFF
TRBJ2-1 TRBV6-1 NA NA TGTGCCAGCAGTGCAAGTAGACAGGCGGGCTTCGACAATGAGCAGTTCTTC CASSASRQAGFDNEQFF
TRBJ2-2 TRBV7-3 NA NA TGTGCCAGCAGCTCGGGACATAACACCGGGGAGCTGTTTTTT CASSSGHNTGELFF
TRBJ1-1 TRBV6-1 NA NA TGTGCCAGCAGTGAAAGAGGCAATGAAGCTTTCTTT CASSERGNEAFF
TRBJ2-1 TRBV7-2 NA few TGTGCCAGCAGCTTATTAAGGCAGTTACTCTACAATGAGCAGTTCTTC CASSLLRQLLYNEQFF
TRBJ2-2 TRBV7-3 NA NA TGTGCCAGCAGCTTAACGCCAGGAGGCGGCGGGGAGCTGTTTTTT CASSLTPGGGGELFF
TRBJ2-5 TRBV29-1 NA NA TGCAGCGTTCCACGGGCCCCCCAAGAGACCCAGTACTTC CSVPRAPQETQYF
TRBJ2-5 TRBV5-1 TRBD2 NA TGCGCCAGCAGCTTGGAACTAGCGGAAGAGACCCAGTACTTC CASSLELAEETQYF
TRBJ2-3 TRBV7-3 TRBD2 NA TGTGCCAGCTCCTCCCATTCTAGCGGAACAGATACGCAGTATTTT CASSSHSSGTDTQYF